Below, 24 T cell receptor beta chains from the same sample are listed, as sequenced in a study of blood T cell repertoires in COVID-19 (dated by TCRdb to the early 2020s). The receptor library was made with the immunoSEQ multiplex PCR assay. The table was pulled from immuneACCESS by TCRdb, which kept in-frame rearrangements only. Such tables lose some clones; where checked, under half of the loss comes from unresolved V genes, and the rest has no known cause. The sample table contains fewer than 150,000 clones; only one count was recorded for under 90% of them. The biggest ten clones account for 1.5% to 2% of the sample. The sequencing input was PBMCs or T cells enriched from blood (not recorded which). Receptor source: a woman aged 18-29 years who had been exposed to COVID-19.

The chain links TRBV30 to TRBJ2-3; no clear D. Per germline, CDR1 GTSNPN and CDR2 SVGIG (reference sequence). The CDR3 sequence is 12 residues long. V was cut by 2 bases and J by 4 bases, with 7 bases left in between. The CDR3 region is CAWSSSADTQYF. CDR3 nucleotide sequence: TGTGCCTGGAGTTCCAGCGCAGATACGCAGTATTTT.

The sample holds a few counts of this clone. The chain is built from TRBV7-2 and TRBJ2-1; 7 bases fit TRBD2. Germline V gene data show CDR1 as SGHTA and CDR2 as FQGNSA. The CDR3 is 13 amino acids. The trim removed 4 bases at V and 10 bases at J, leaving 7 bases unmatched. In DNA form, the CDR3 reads TGTGCCAGCAGCTCATGGGAGGGGCGGGAGCAGTTCTTC. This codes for CASSSWEGREQFF.

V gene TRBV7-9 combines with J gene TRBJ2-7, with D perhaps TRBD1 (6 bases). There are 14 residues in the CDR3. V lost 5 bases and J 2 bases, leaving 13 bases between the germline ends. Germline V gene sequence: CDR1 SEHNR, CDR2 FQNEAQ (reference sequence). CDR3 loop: CASSPPTGTYEQYF. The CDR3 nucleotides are TGTGCCAGCAGCCCCCCGACAGGAACCTACGAGCAGTACTTC.

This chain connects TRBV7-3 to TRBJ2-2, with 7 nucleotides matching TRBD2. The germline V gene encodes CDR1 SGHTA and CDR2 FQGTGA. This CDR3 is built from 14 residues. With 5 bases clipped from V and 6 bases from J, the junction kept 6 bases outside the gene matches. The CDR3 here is CASSPGTNPGELFF. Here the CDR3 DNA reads TGTGCCAGCAGCCCGGGGACTAACCCCGGGGAGCTGTTTTTT.

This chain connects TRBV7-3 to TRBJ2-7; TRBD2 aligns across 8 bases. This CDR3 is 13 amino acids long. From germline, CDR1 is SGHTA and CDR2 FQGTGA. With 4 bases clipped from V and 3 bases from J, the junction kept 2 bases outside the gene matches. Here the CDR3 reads CASSSGTSYEQYF. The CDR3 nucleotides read TGTGCCAGCAGCTCCGGGACTAGCTACGAGCAGTACTTC.

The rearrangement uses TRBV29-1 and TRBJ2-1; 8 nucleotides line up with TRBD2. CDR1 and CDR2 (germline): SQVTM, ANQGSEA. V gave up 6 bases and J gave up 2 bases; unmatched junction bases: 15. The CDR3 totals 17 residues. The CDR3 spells CSVQVLASGSPYNEQFF. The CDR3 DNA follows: TGCAGCGTACAAGTGCTCGCTAGCGGGTCGCCCTACAATGAGCAGTTCTTC.

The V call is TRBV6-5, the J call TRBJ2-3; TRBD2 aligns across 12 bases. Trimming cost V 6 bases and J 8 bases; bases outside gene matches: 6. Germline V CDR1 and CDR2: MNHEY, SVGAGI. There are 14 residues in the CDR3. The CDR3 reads CASSTTSGSGTQYF. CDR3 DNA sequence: TGTGCCAGCAGCACGACTAGCGGGAGTGGTACGCAGTATTTT.

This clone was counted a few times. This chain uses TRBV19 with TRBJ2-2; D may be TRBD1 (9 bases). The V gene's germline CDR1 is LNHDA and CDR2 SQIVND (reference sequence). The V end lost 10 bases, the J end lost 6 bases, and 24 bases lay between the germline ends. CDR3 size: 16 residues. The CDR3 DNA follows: TGTGCCACTTACAGCGGGGGACAGGGCGTGTCCGGGGAGCTGTTTTTT. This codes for CATYSGGQGVSGELFF.

The CDR3 spells CASSIDAGGGSNQPQHF. The CDR3 DNA reads TGTGCCAGCAGCATCGACGCGGGGGGAGGTAGCAATCAGCCCCAGCATTTT. This chain links TRBV7-2 with TRBJ1-5, with D possibly being TRBD1 (5 bases). Germline CDR1 reads SGHTA; CDR2 reads FQGNSA. V lost 5 bases and J lost 0, with 17 bases in between. The CDR3 spans 17 residues.

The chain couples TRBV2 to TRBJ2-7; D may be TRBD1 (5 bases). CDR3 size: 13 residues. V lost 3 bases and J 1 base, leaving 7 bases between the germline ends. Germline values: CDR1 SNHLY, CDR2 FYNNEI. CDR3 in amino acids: CASSESGSYEQYF. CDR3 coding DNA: TGTGCCAGCAGTGAGTCAGGGTCCTACGAGCAGTACTTC.

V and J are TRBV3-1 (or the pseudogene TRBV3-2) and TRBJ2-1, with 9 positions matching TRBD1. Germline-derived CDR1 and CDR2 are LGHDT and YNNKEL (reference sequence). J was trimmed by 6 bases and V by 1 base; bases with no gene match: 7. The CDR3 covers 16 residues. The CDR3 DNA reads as TGTGCCAGCAGCCAAGTACGGGACAGGGTGTCCAATGAGCAGTTCTTC. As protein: CASSQVRDRVSNEQFF.

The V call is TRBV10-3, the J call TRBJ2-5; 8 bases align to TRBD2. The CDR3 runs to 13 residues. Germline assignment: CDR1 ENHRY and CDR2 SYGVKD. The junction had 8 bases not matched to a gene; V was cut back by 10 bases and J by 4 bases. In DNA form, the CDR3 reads TGTGCCACCCGGGGGGGGCAAGTAGAGACCCAGTACTTC. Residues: CATRGGQVETQYF.

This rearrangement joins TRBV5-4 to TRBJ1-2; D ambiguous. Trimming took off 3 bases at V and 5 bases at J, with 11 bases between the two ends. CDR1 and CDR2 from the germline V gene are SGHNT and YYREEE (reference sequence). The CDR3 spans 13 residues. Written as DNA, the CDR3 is TGTGCCAGCAGCTCGGGCGGGGATTATGGCTACACCTTC. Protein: CASSSGGDYGYTF.

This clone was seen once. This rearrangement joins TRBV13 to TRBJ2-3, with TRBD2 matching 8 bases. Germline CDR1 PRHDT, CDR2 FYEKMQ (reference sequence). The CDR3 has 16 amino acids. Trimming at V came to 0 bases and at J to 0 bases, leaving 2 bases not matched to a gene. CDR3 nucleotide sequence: TGTGCCAGCAGCTTAGGAGGCGGGAGGAGCACAGATACGCAGTATTTT. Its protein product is CASSLGGGRSTDTQYF. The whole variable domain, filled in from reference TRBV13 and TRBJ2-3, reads AAGVIQSPRHLIKEKRETATLKCYPIPRHDTVYWYQQGPGQDPQFLISFYEKMQSDKGSIPDRFSAQQFSDYHSELNMSSLELGDSALYFCASSLGGGRSTDTQYFGPGTRLTVL.

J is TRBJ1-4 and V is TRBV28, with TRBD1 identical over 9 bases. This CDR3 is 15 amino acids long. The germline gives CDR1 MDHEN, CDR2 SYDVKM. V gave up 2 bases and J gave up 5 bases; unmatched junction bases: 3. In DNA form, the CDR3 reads TGTGCCAGCAGTTTAGGAGGGACAGGGAATGAAAAACTGTTTTTT. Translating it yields CASSLGGTGNEKLFF.

The CDR3 is CASSQSGRGATGELFF. DNA of the CDR3: TGTGCCAGCAGCCAATCAGGGAGGGGAGCTACCGGGGAGCTGTTTTTT. This rearrangement joins TRBV14 to TRBJ2-2, with 7 nucleotides matching TRBD2. Per the germline V gene, CDR1 is SGHDN and CDR2 is FVKESK. Trimming at V came to 2 bases and at J to 5 bases, leaving 8 bases not matched to a gene. The CDR3 is 16 amino acids.

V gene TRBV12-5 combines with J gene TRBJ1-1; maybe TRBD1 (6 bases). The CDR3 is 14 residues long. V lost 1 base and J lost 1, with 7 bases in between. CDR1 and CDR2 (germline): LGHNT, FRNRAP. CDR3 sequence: CASGLAGQNTEAFF. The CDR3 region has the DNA TGTGCTAGTGGTTTGGCGGGACAGAACACTGAAGCTTTCTTT.

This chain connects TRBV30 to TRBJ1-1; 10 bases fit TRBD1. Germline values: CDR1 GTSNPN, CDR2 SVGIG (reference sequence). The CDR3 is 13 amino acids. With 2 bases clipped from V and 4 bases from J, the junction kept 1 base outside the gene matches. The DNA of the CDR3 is TGTGCCTGGAGTTGGGACAGGGGCACTGAAGCTTTCTTT. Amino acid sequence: CAWSWDRGTEAFF.

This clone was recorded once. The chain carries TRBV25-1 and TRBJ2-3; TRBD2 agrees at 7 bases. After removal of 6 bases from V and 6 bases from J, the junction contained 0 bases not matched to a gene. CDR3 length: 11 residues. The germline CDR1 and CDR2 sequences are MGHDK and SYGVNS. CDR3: CASSGGDTQYF. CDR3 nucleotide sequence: TGTGCCAGCAGCGGGGGGGATACGCAGTATTTT.

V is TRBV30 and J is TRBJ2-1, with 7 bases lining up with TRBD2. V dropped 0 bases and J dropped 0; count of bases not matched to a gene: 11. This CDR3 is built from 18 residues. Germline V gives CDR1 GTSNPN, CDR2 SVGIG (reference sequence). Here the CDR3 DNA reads TGTGCCTGGAGTGTTGGCGGGAGTACCATCGGCTCCTACAATGAGCAGTTCTTC. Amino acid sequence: CAWSVGGSTIGSYNEQFF.

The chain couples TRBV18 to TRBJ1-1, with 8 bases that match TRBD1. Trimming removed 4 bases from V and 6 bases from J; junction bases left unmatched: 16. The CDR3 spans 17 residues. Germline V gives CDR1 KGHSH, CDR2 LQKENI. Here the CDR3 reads CASSLPGQGLSDAEAFF. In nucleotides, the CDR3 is TGTGCCAGCTCACTACCAGGACAGGGATTGTCGGACGCTGAAGCTTTCTTT. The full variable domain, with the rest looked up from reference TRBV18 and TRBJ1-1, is NAGVMQNPRHLVRRRGQEARLRCSPMKGHSHVYWYRQLPEEGLKFMVYLQKENIIDESGMPKERFSAEFPKEGPSILRIQQVVRGDSAAYFCASSLPGQGLSDAEAFFGQGTRLTVV.

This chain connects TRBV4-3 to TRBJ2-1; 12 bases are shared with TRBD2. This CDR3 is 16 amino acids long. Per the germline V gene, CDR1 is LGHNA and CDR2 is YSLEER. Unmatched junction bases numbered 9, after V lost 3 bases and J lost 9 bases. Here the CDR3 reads CASSHERLAGVGEQFF. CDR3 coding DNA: TGCGCCAGCAGCCATGAAAGACTAGCGGGAGTCGGTGAGCAGTTCTTC.

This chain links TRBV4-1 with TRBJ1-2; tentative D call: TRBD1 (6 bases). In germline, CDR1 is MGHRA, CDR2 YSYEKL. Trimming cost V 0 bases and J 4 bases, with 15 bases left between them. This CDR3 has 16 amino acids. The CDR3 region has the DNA TGCGCCAGCAGCCAAGAGGAGACAGGACTTCTCTATGGCTACACCTTC. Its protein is CASSQEETGLLYGYTF.

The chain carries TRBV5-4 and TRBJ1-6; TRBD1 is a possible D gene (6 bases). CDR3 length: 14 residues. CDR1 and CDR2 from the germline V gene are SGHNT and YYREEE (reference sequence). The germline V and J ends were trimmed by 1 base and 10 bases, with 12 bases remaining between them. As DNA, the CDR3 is TGTGCCAGCAGCTTGCAGGGGATCCAATCACCCCTCCACTTT. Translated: CASSLQGIQSPLHF. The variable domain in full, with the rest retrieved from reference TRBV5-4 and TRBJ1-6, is ETGVTQSPTHLIKTRGQQVTLRCSSQSGHNTVSWYQQALGQGPQFIFQYYREEENGRGNFPPRFSGLQFPNYSSELNVNALELDDSALYLCASSLQGIQSPLHFGNGTRLTVT.